The 14 T cell receptor beta chains listed next were all sequenced from one sample in a study of blood T cell repertoires in COVID-19. Libraries were prepared by immunoSEQ multiplex PCR; TCRdb keeps only in-frame clonotypes and omits some of them. The repertoire holds some 270,000 clones, with under 90% as singletons. Sequenced material: PBMCs or T cells enriched from blood (not recorded which). The source is a woman in her thirties or forties who had recovered from COVID-19.

This chain joins TRBV7-2 and TRBJ2-1; 12 positions match TRBD2. The junction had 11 bases not matched to a gene; V was cut back by 2 bases and J by 6 bases. The CDR3 totals 18 residues. CDR1 is SGHTA and CDR2 is FQGNSA in the germline V gene. The CDR3 spells CASSLNPRLAGGPNEQFF. In DNA, the CDR3 is TGTGCCAGCAGCTTAAACCCCCGGCTAGCGGGAGGGCCCAATGAGCAGTTCTTC.

This chain joins TRBV5-1 and TRBJ1-3; 7 bases match TRBD1. The CDR3 has 15 residues. V dropped 2 bases and J dropped 2; count of bases not matched to a gene: 4. Germline CDR1 and CDR2: SGHRS and YFSETQ. CDR3 bases: TGCGCCAGCAGCTTCACAGGGGAGACTGGAAACACCATATATTTT. Translated, it gives CASSFTGETGNTIYF.

This clone was observed once. The J gene is TRBJ2-1, the V gene TRBV21-1; the listed D gene, TRBD1, was not tested against the DNA. TRBV21-1 corresponds to a pseudogene. The CDR3 is made up of 14 amino acids. This CDR3 reads CASSPDRGWNEQFF. The CDR3 DNA sequence: TGTGCCAGCAGCCCGGACAGGGGGTGGAATGAGCAGTTCTTC.

The CDR3, as DNA: TGTGCCAGCAGTTTTTGGCAGGACTATGGCTACACCTTC. Protein sequence: CASSFWQDYGYTF. The rearrangement links TRBV12-3 or TRBV12-4 to TRBJ1-2; no clear D. The CDR3 runs 13 residues. Trimming shortened V by 3 bases and J by 3 bases, and 8 bases separated the two germline ends.

V gene TRBV6-5 combines with J gene TRBJ1-2, with a tentative D call TRBD1 (6 bases). The germline V and J ends were trimmed by 2 bases and 1 base, with 8 bases remaining between them. Looked up from germline, CDR1 is MNHEY and CDR2 is SVGAGI. The CDR3 length is 14 residues. CDR3 sequence (DNA): TGTGCCAGCAGTTACGAGGGGGATAACTATGGCTACACCTTC. The encoded protein is CASSYEGDNYGYTF.

The chain carries TRBV5-6 and TRBJ2-7; 8 nucleotides agree with TRBD1. This CDR3 has 15 residues. The J segment lost 2 bases and the V segment lost 4 bases, leaving 8 bases of the junction unmatched. Looked up from germline, CDR1 is SGHDT and CDR2 is YYEEEE. The CDR3 nucleotides read TGTGCCAGCAGCCCCCGGGACAGGTTAGCCTACGAGCAGTACTTC. Its protein product is CASSPRDRLAYEQYF.

The gene calls are TRBV3-1 (or the pseudogene TRBV3-2) and TRBJ2-5; TRBD2 matches at 8 bases. V lost 0 bases to trimming and J lost 3 bases; unmatched junction nucleotides: 0. CDR3 length equals 14 residues. Germline CDR1 reads LGHDT; CDR2 reads YNNKEL (reference sequence). The CDR3 reads CASSQELAEETQYF. CDR3 coding DNA: TGTGCCAGCAGCCAAGAACTAGCGGAAGAGACCCAGTACTTC.

V gene TRBV10-3 combines with J gene TRBJ1-1, with TRBD1 matching over 9 bases. CDR1 and CDR2 (germline): ENHRY, SYGVKD. The CDR3 is 14 residues long. The trim removed 6 bases at V and 1 base at J, leaving 3 bases unmatched. CDR3: CAIRLGQGNTEAFF. CDR3 DNA: TGTGCCATCAGATTGGGACAGGGGAACACTGAAGCTTTCTTT.

The V call is TRBV27, the J call TRBJ1-5, with D maybe TRBD1 (5 bases). This CDR3 has 14 amino acids. The ends were cut back, 5 bases at V and 4 bases at J, with 12 bases in the middle. Germline V gene data show CDR1 as MNHEY and CDR2 as SMNVEV (reference sequence). CDR3 nucleotides: TGTGCCAGCAGTACCTCGGGGGGGAATCAGCCCCAGCATTTT. Amino acid sequence: CASSTSGGNQPQHF.

This chain links TRBV5-5 with TRBJ1-2; D gene ambiguous. This CDR3 is 15 amino acids long. Trimming left V 0 bases short and J 0 bases short, with 9 bases between. CDR1 and CDR2 (germline): SGHKS, YYEKEE (reference sequence). The CDR3 DNA follows: TGTGCCAGCAGCTTGGCCTATCAGGCTAACTATGGCTACACCTTC. Translation: CASSLAYQANYGYTF.

This chain links TRBV5-1 with TRBJ2-1, with TRBD2 matching over 9 bases. The length of the CDR3 is 14 residues. CDR1 SGHRS and CDR2 YFSETQ come from the germline V gene. Trimming removed 2 bases from V and 6 bases from J; junction bases left unmatched: 3. CDR3 sequence reads: CASSFRLAANEQFF. In nucleotides, the CDR3 is TGCGCCAGCAGCTTTCGACTAGCGGCCAATGAGCAGTTCTTC. Complete variable domain (other parts from reference TRBV5-1 and TRBJ2-1): KAGVTQTPRYLIKTRGQQVTLSCSPISGHRSVSWYQQTPGQGLQFLFEYFSETQRNKGNFPGRFSGRQFSNSRSEMNVSTLELGDSALYLCASSFRLAANEQFFGPGTRLTVL.

The chain has TRBV4-2 and TRBJ2-7; D might be TRBD2 (6 bases). Germline-derived CDR1 and CDR2 are LGHNA and YNFKEQ. The CDR3 totals 16 residues. V lost 0 bases to trimming and J lost 2 bases, with 14 bases between them. The CDR3 nucleotides read TGTGCCAGCAGCCAAGAACCCCCCGGGAGACCCTACGAGCAGTACTTC. Translated: CASSQEPPGRPYEQYF.

A word on this clone: The junction departs from germline at one end; a sequencing error may be responsible. The chain links TRBV7-9 to TRBJ2-5, with D perhaps matching TRBD1 (6 bases). The germline gives CDR1 SEHNR, CDR2 FQNEAQ (reference sequence). The CDR3 loop spans 14 amino acids. The CDR3 loop is CASTLSGVQETQYF. The CDR3 DNA reads TGTGCCAGCACCTTATCAGGGGTCCAAGAGACCCAGTACTTC.

The rearrangement uses TRBV5-5 and TRBJ1-2; D ambiguous. Trimming took off 1 base at V and 3 bases at J, with 7 bases between the two ends. Germline-derived CDR1 and CDR2 are SGHKS and YYEKEE (reference sequence). The CDR3 consists of 13 residues. CDR3 amino acids: CASSLNMYYGYTF. The CDR3 coding sequence is TGTGCCAGCAGCTTGAACATGTACTATGGCTACACCTTC. The entire variable domain, with the rest obtained from reference TRBV5-5 and TRBJ1-2, is as follows: DAGVTQSPTHLIKTRGQQVTLRCSPISGHKSVSWYQQVLGQGPQFIFQYYEKEERGRGNFPDRFSARQFPNYSSELNVNALLLGDSALYLCASSLNMYYGYTFGSGTRLTVV.